This TCR beta chain appears in the sequencing data of a study of shared clonotypes between healthy human individuals. Libraries were prepared by immunoSEQ multiplex PCR; TCRdb keeps only in-frame clonotypes and omits some of them. The sample lists 1,500,000 or so clones; roughly 96% were seen once. The CDR3 runs 12 residues. The ends were cut back, 7 bases at V and 2 bases at J, with 8 bases in the middle. Germline CDR1 reads MNHEY; CDR2 reads SVGAGI. What was sequenced was naive CD4+ T cells sorted from blood. Indicated subset: CD45RA+ positively selected. The receptor comes from a man younger than 45 in good health. This chain uses TRBV6-5 with TRBJ1-1; D is perhaps TRBD1 (5 bases). The CDR3 bases are TGTGCCAGCAAGGGACCAAACACTGAAGCTTTCTTT. The encoded protein is CASKGPNTEAFF.